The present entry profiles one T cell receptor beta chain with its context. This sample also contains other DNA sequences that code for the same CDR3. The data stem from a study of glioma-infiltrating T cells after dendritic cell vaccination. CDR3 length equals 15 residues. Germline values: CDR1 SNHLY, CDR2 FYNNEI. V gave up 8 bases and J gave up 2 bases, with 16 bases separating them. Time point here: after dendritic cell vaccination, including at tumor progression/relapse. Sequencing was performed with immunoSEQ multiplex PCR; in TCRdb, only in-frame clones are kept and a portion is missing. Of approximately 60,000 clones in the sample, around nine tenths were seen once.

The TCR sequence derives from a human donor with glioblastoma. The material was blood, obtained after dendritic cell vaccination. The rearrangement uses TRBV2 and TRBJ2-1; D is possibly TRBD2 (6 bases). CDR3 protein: CASRPGTQAYNEQFF. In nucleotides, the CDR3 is TGTGCCAGCCGCCCCGGGACTCAGGCCTACAATGAGCAGTTCTTC.